This entry is about one T cell receptor beta chain. Using immunoSEQ multiplex PCR, the repertoire was profiled, and TCRdb retains in-frame clones only, with some absent. This table has some 87,000 clones, about 85% appearing once. Germline V gene data show CDR1 as SQVTM and CDR2 as ANQGSEA. With 8 bases removed from V and 7 bases from J, the gap between germline ends came to 17 bases. This CDR3 contains 13 residues. This record comes from a study of blood T cell repertoires in COVID-19. Study summary: PBMCs, B-cell-depleted T cells, or T cells provided the cDNA or gDNA that made up the material.

The specimen was peripheral blood. This clonotype originated in a man of 80 years or more with active or convalescent COVID-19. The chain is built from TRBV29-1 and TRBJ1-4; D may be TRBD1 (6 bases). DNA of the CDR3: TGCAGCACTGCAGGGGCGCGAGGTGAAAAACTGTTTTTT. Amino acids: CSTAGARGEKLFF. The full variable domain, its missing parts supplied by reference TRBV29-1 and TRBJ1-4, is SAVISQKPSRDICQRGTSLTIQCQVDSQVTMMFWYRQQPGQSLTLIATANQGSEATYESGFVIDKFPISRPNLTFSTLTVSNMSPEDSSIYLCSTAGARGEKLFFGSGTQLSVL.